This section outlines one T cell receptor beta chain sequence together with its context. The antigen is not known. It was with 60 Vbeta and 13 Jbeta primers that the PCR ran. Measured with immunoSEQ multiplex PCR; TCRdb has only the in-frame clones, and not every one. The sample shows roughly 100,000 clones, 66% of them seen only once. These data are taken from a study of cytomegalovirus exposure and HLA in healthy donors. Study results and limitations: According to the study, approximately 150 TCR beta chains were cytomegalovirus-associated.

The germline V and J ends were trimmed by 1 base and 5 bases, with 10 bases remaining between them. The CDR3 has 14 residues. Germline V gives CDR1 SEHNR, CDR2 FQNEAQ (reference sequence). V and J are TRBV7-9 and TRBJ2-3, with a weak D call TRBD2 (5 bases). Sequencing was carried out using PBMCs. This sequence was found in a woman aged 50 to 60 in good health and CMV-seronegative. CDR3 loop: CASSLVLAGDTQYF. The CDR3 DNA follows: TGTGCCAGCAGCTTAGTATTGGCGGGAGATACGCAGTATTTT.